What follows describes a single T cell receptor (beta chain). Looked up from germline, CDR1 is SGDLS and CDR2 is YYNGEE. J lost 2 bases, V lost 4 bases, and 10 bases had no gene match. This CDR3 spans 17 amino acids. The data were obtained in a study of CD8 T cells in Susac syndrome. RNA totalling roughly 0.45 to 1 ug underwent reverse transcription with random hexamers. TCRdb fed the immunoSEQ multiplex PCR reads into MiXCR, producing one record per CDR3 protein. The sample includes about 75,000 distinct CDR3 sequences, approximately 94% of them seen just once. This chain links TRBV9 with TRBJ1-4; TRBD1 aligns across 8 bases. This TCR came from a human donor with Susac syndrome. What was sequenced was CD8+ T cells from PBMCs. The CDR3 is CASSPFRTGRTNEKLFF. The CDR3 DNA reads as TGTGCCAGCAGCCCGTTTCGGACAGGGCGGACTAATGAAAAACTGTTTTTT.